The rows below give T cell receptor beta chains drawn from one sample of a study of OX40 agonist ivuxolimab in advanced cancers. Sequenced by immunoSEQ multiplex PCR; TCRdb stores in-frame clones only, minus some. The sample holds roughly 76,000 clones, 88% seen once. The input for sequencing was CD4+ or CD8+ T cells sorted from blood, taken in a trial of the OX40 agonist ivuxolimab. The receptors here all came from an adult with an advanced solid tumor such as melanoma, head and neck, liver or kidney cancer. Each CDR3 is given with its conserved first and last residue. The order of the fields is clone size, J gene, V gene, D gene, CDR3 protein, CDR3 DNA. D genes are given only for firm matches. The listing skips clone size in some rows; elsewhere it reads once, few, many or a size class.

>.|TRBJ2-5|TRBV5-1|TRBD2
CASSLGTSGRYNQYF
TGCGCCAGCAGCTTGGGTACTAGCGGGAGATACAACCAGTACTTC
>.|TRBJ2-3|TRBV2|TRBD2
CASSGTSGSTDTQYF
TGTGCCAGCAGTGGGACTAGCGGGAGCACAGATACGCAGTATTTT
>.|TRBJ1-5|TRBV30|TRBD1
CAWSVTGGGQPQHF
TGTGCCTGGAGTGTTACAGGGGGCGGACAGCCCCAGCATTTT
>.|TRBJ1-2|TRBV14|.
CASSRMLANYGYTF
TGTGCCAGCAGCCGTATGCTAGCTAACTATGGCTACACCTTC
>few|TRBJ2-3|TRBV29-1|TRBD2
CSVQLLAGAEDTQYF
TGCAGCGTCCAACTCCTAGCGGGAGCGGAAGATACGCAGTATTTT
>.|TRBJ2-7|TRBV2|TRBD1
CASSDSPGTGRYEQYF
TGTGCCAGCAGTGATTCTCCCGGGACAGGGCGGTACGAGCAGTACTTC
>.|TRBJ2-5|TRBV5-4|.
CASSVGETQYF
TGTGCCAGCAGCGTGGGAGAGACCCAGTACTTC
>.|TRBJ2-1|TRBV5-1|.
CASSLGDSLSYNEQFF
TGCGCCAGCAGCTTGGGAGACAGCCTTTCCTACAATGAGCAGTTCTTC
>.|TRBJ2-1|TRBV5-1|TRBD2
CASRITSGYNEQFF
TGCGCCAGCAGGATCACTAGCGGCTACAATGAGCAGTTCTTC
>.|TRBJ2-1|TRBV6-5|.
CASSAPRVGYNEQFF
TGTGCCAGCAGTGCACCGAGAGTTGGCTACAATGAGCAGTTCTTC
>.|TRBJ2-2|TRBV5-1|TRBD2
CASTASGAYGELFF
TGCGCCAGCACGGCTAGCGGGGCGTACGGGGAGCTGTTTTTT
>.|TRBJ2-6|TRBV18|.
CASSPRGGAGANVLTF
TGTGCCAGCTCACCACGGGGGGGCGCTGGGGCCAACGTCCTGACTTTC
>.|TRBJ2-7|TRBV12-5|TRBD1
CASGLQKLDRVFHEQYF
TGTGCTAGTGGTCTACAGAAGTTGGACAGGGTATTCCACGAGCAGTACTTC
>.|TRBJ2-1|TRBV5-1|.
CASSFELDNEQFF
TGCGCCAGCAGCTTTGAGTTAGACAATGAGCAGTTCTTC
>.|TRBJ1-2|TRBV6-5|.
CASSYRGAGYGYTF
TGTGCCAGCAGTTACCGAGGGGCCGGCTATGGCTACACCTTC
>.|TRBJ2-1|TRBV7-8|.
CASSLVRAGTWSSYNEQFF
TGTGCCAGCAGCTTAGTTAGGGCCGGGACATGGAGCTCCTACAATGAGCAGTTCTTC
>.|TRBJ2-5|TRBV11-1|.
CASSLGVQETQYF
TGTGCCAGCAGCTTGGGGGTCCAAGAGACCCAGTACTTC
>.|TRBJ1-1|TRBV5-4|.
CASRRGGRDTEAFF
TGTGCCAGCAGACGGGGAGGGAGGGACACTGAAGCTTTCTTT
>.|TRBJ2-5|TRBV19|TRBD1
CASSAGQGLPETQYF
TGTGCCAGTAGTGCGGGACAGGGGTTACCAGAGACCCAGTACTTC
>.|TRBJ2-7|TRBV11-3|TRBD2
CASSSRLAGDSYEQYF
TGTGCCAGCAGCTCCCGACTAGCGGGAGACTCCTACGAGCAGTACTTC
>.|TRBJ1-3|TRBV19|.
CASIAYEGSGNTIYF
TGTGCCAGTATCGCGTATGAAGGCTCTGGAAACACCATATATTTT
>.|TRBJ1-2|TRBV6-1|.
CASSSQDHYGYTF
TGTGCCAGCAGTTCACAGGACCACTATGGCTACACCTTC
>.|TRBJ2-3|TRBV5-4|.
CASSGAGTDTQYF
TGTGCCAGCTCGGGGGCGGGGACAGATACGCAGTATTTT
>.|TRBJ1-3|TRBV13|.
CASSDRGRSGNTIYF
TGTGCCAGCAGCGACCGGGGGCGGTCTGGAAACACCATATATTTT
>.|TRBJ2-7|TRBV10-3|TRBD1
CAISERQDRGRGSSSYEQYF
TGTGCCATCAGTGAAAGGCAGGACAGGGGAAGAGGCTCTAGCTCCTACGAGCAGTACTTC
>once|TRBJ2-7|TRBV6-4|.
CASSDGPPCPYEQYF
TGTGCCAGCAGTGACGGCCCCCCTTGTCCCTACGAGCAGTACTTC
>.|TRBJ2-1|TRBV7-9|.
CASSSPGTPNNEQFF
TGTGCCAGCAGCTCCCCGGGGACGCCGAACAATGAGCAGTTCTTC
>.|TRBJ2-5|TRBV5-4|TRBD1
CASSFWDRETQYF
TGTGCCAGCAGCTTCTGGGACAGAGAGACCCAGTACTTC
>.|TRBJ2-7|TRBV23-1|.
CASSRQGGDEQYF
TGCGCCAGCAGTCGGCAGGGTGGGGACGAGCAGTACTTC
>.|TRBJ1-2|TRBV7-8|TRBD1
CASSPADRVGGYTF
TGTGCCAGCAGCCCGGCGGACAGGGTCGGTGGCTACACCTTC
>.|TRBJ1-4|TRBV5-5|.
CASSPSSTNEKLFF
TGTGCCAGCAGCCCCAGTTCAACTAATGAAAAACTGTTTTTT
>once|TRBJ2-7|TRBV5-1|.
CASSKSQIEQYF
TGCGCCAGCAGCAAAAGCCAAATTGAGCAGTACTTC